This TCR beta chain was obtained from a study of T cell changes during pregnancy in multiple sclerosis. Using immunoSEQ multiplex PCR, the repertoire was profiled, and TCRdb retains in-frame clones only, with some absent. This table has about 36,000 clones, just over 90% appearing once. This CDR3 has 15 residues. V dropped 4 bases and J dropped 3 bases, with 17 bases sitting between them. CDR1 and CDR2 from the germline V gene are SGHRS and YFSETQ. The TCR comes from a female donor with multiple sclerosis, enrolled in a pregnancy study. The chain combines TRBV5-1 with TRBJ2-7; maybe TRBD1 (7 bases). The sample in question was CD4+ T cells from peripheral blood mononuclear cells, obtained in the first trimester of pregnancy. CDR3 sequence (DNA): TGCGCCAGCAGCCAGGCAGGGGGAGGTTTCTACGAGCAGTACTTC. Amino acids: CASSQAGGGFYEQYF.